This TCR beta chain was profiled in a study of blood T cell repertoires in COVID-19. Germline loops: CDR1 SGHRS, CDR2 YFSETQ. V lost 1 base, J lost 0 bases, and 14 bases lay in between. The CDR3 is 17 amino acids. Produced via immunoSEQ multiplex PCR; TCRdb's table is partial and in-frame only. The sample consists of fewer than 200,000 clones, around 83% of them appearing once. The chain has TRBV5-1 and TRBJ1-3, with D possibly TRBD1 on 6 matching bases. This clonotype was sampled from a woman in her 70s who had recovered from COVID-19. Sequences were obtained from peripheral blood. CDR3 sequence: CASSLNWGHVSGNTIYF. The DNA of the CDR3 is TGCGCCAGCAGCTTGAATTGGGGGCATGTCTCTGGAAACACCATATATTTT.